The subject of this entry is one T cell receptor beta chain. The V gene's germline CDR1 is SGHVS and CDR2 FQNEAQ. The CDR3 sequence is 15 residues long. The germline V and J ends were trimmed by 5 bases and 4 bases, with 17 bases remaining between them. Profiled with immunoSEQ multiplex PCR; TCRdb holds only in-frame clones, not every one. The sample has about 58,000 clones; about 92% are singletons. The entry originates in a study of T cell changes during pregnancy in multiple sclerosis. This clonotype was sampled from a female donor with multiple sclerosis, enrolled in a pregnancy study. The rearrangement uses TRBV7-8 and TRBJ1-1; tentative D call: TRBD1 (6 bases). The sequencing used CD8+ T cells from peripheral blood mononuclear cells, collected in the second trimester of pregnancy. As DNA, the CDR3 is TGTGCCAGCAGCCCTTGGGCAGGGGAGGGCACTGAAGCTTTCTTT. As protein: CASSPWAGEGTEAFF.